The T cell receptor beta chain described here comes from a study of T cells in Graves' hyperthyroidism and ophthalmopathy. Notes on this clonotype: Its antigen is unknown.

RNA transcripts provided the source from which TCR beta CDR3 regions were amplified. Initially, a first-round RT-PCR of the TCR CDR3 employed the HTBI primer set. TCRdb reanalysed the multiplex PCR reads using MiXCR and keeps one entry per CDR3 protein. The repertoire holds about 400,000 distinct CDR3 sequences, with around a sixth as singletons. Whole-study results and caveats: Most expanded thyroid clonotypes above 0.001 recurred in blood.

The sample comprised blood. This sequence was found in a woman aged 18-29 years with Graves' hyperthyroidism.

The CDR3 sequence is CSVEDRARSQEQYF. The CDR3 DNA reads TGCAGCGTTGAAGATAGGGCCCGTTCTCAAGAGCAGTACTTC. The chain uses TRBV29-1 and TRBJ2-7; D not resolved. This CDR3 region has 14 residues. V lost 0 bases to trimming and J lost 7 bases, with 16 bases between them. Germline V gives CDR1 SQVTM, CDR2 ANQGSEA.